The rows below give T cell receptor beta chains drawn from one sample of a study of T-cell memory formation after mild COVID-19. Each CDR3 protein is one row after TCRdb ran MiXCR on the 5' RACE reads. The data hold 300,000 to 350,000 distinct CDR3 sequences, with around 19% observed a single time. Sequencing was carried out using PBMCs or a T cell subset sorted from them (not recorded which). The source of these receptors is a man between 18 and 29 years old who had mild COVID-19 (a few samples of this study predate the infection). Cell type and time point are not known. CDR3s include the opening cysteine and the closing phenylalanine or tryptophan. Each record gives: J gene, V gene, clone size, D gene, CDR3 DNA, CDR3 protein. A D gene is named only where the DNA matches it firmly. For some rows the clone size is stated as once, few or many, or as a class when expanded; others skip it.

J gene: TRBJ1-1; V gene: TRBV6-2/TRBV6-3; clone size: NA; D gene: NA; CDR3 DNA: TGTGCCAGCAGTTCGGTGTTAGGGTACACTGAAGCTTTCTTT; CDR3 protein: CASSSVLGYTEAFF
J gene: TRBJ2-2; V gene: TRBV3-1; clone size: many; D gene: NA; CDR3 DNA: TGTGCCAGCAGCCAAGCCCTAGGTCGGGTAAACACCGGGGAGCTGTTTTTT; CDR3 protein: CASSQALGRVNTGELFF
J gene: TRBJ2-3; V gene: TRBV4-1; clone size: NA; D gene: NA; CDR3 DNA: TGCGCCAGCAGCCGGGACTCCCGAGCCACAGATACGCAGTATTTT; CDR3 protein: CASSRDSRATDTQYF
J gene: TRBJ1-2; V gene: TRBV12-3/TRBV12-4; clone size: NA; D gene: NA; CDR3 DNA: TGTGCCAGCAGTTTAGCTCTCCGGACCCCCCATGGCTACACCTTC; CDR3 protein: CASSLALRTPHGYTF
J gene: TRBJ1-5; V gene: TRBV5-1; clone size: NA; D gene: NA; CDR3 DNA: TGCGCCAGCAGCTTGCGCCAGGGGATGCAGCCCCAGCATTTT; CDR3 protein: CASSLRQGMQPQHF
J gene: TRBJ1-1; V gene: TRBV18; clone size: NA; D gene: NA; CDR3 DNA: TGTGCCAGCCAACGACTGGGGGTGACTGAAGCTTTCTTT; CDR3 protein: CASQRLGVTEAFF
J gene: TRBJ2-2; V gene: TRBV15; clone size: many; D gene: NA; CDR3 DNA: TGTGCCACCAGCAATAGGGTGGGGACCGGGGAGCTGTTTTTT; CDR3 protein: CATSNRVGTGELFF
J gene: TRBJ2-7; V gene: TRBV7-2; clone size: NA; D gene: NA; CDR3 DNA: TGTGCCAGCAACCCCCACCCAGGGTACGAGCAGTACTTC; CDR3 protein: CASNPHPGYEQYF
J gene: TRBJ2-5; V gene: TRBV5-1; clone size: NA; D gene: TRBD2; CDR3 DNA: TGCGCCAGCAGCTCCACTAGCGGAGCACGGCAAGAGACCCAGTACTTC; CDR3 protein: CASSSTSGARQETQYF
J gene: TRBJ1-4; V gene: TRBV5-4; clone size: NA; D gene: TRBD1; CDR3 DNA: TGTGCCAGCAGCTTGGTCGACAGGGGGAATGAAAAACTGTTTTTT; CDR3 protein: CASSLVDRGNEKLFF
J gene: TRBJ1-6; V gene: TRBV27; clone size: many; D gene: NA; CDR3 DNA: TGTGCCAGCAGCTTACAGTATTCGGTCAGCGCCCTCCACTTT; CDR3 protein: CASSLQYSVSALHF
J gene: TRBJ2-7; V gene: TRBV12-3/TRBV12-4; clone size: NA; D gene: TRBD2; CDR3 DNA: TGTGCCAGCAGTCGGACTAGCGCAGGAACCTACGAGCAGTACTTC; CDR3 protein: CASSRTSAGTYEQYF
J gene: TRBJ1-1; V gene: TRBV4-2; clone size: NA; D gene: TRBD1; CDR3 DNA: TGTGCCAGCAGCCAAGCCGGTCAGGGGGAGACTGAAGCTTTCTTT; CDR3 protein: CASSQAGQGETEAFF
J gene: TRBJ2-7; V gene: TRBV7-8; clone size: few; D gene: TRBD2; CDR3 DNA: TGTGCCAGCAGCTTAACTAGCGGGGGAAATCCCGAGCAGTACTTC; CDR3 protein: CASSLTSGGNPEQYF
J gene: TRBJ1-1; V gene: TRBV20-1; clone size: NA; D gene: NA; CDR3 DNA: TGCAGTGCAACAGGGCGGGAAGCTTTCTTT; CDR3 protein: CSATGREAFF
J gene: TRBJ1-5; V gene: TRBV7-9; clone size: few; D gene: NA; CDR3 DNA: TGTGCCAGCAGCTTATGGGCTGACAATCAGCCCCAGCATTTT; CDR3 protein: CASSLWADNQPQHF
J gene: TRBJ2-1; V gene: TRBV5-6; clone size: NA; D gene: TRBD2; CDR3 DNA: TGTGCCAGCAGCTTAGCTAGCGGGGGCCATGAGCAGTTCTTC; CDR3 protein: CASSLASGGHEQFF
J gene: TRBJ2-5; V gene: TRBV12-3/TRBV12-4; clone size: NA; D gene: TRBD1; CDR3 DNA: TGTGCCAGCAGTCAGCCGGGGTGGTACAGGGGTATGGAGACCCAGTACTTC; CDR3 protein: CASSQPGWYRGMETQYF
J gene: TRBJ2-3; V gene: TRBV5-8; clone size: NA; D gene: TRBD2; CDR3 DNA: TGTGCCAGCAGCTGGAAACCTAGCGGGGCGGCAGATACGCAGTATTTT; CDR3 protein: CASSWKPSGAADTQYF
J gene: TRBJ2-5; V gene: TRBV9; clone size: NA; D gene: NA; CDR3 DNA: TGTGCCAGCAGGCCCGTCGACAGTTCCGAGACCCAGTACTTC; CDR3 protein: CASRPVDSSETQYF
J gene: TRBJ2-1; V gene: TRBV9; clone size: few; D gene: NA; CDR3 DNA: TGTGCCAGCAGGGGGCTAGGCGGCCCCAATGAGCAGTTCTTC; CDR3 protein: CASRGLGGPNEQFF
J gene: TRBJ1-2; V gene: TRBV29-1; clone size: NA; D gene: NA; CDR3 DNA: TGCAGCGTTGGAAGCGGGGATGGCTACACCTTC; CDR3 protein: CSVGSGDGYTF
J gene: TRBJ2-7; V gene: TRBV20-1; clone size: NA; D gene: NA; CDR3 DNA: TGCAGTGCTAGAAACCCGTCTTTCTACGAGCAGTACTTC; CDR3 protein: CSARNPSFYEQYF
J gene: TRBJ2-1; V gene: TRBV5-1; clone size: NA; D gene: NA; CDR3 DNA: TGCGCCAGCAGCCTACCCGGTAGTGAGCAGTTCTTC; CDR3 protein: CASSLPGSEQFF
J gene: TRBJ2-1; V gene: TRBV7-2; clone size: few; D gene: NA; CDR3 DNA: TGTGCCAGCAGCTTAGTCGCAAACAATGAGCAGTTCTTC; CDR3 protein: CASSLVANNEQFF
J gene: TRBJ1-5; V gene: TRBV6-5; clone size: NA; D gene: TRBD1; CDR3 DNA: TGTGCCAGCAGCCGGACAGGTTCTGGCAATCAGCCCCAGCATTTT; CDR3 protein: CASSRTGSGNQPQHF
J gene: TRBJ2-2; V gene: TRBV15; clone size: NA; D gene: TRBD2; CDR3 DNA: TGTGCCACCAGCCTCGGGGGGACCGGGGAGCTGTTTTTT; CDR3 protein: CATSLGGTGELFF
J gene: TRBJ1-2; V gene: TRBV11-2; clone size: few; D gene: NA; CDR3 DNA: TGTGCCGGCTATGGCTACACCTTC; CDR3 protein: CAGYGYTF
J gene: TRBJ1-1; V gene: TRBV6-1; clone size: NA; D gene: NA; CDR3 DNA: TGTGCCAGCAGGAAGGTCGAAGCTTTCTTT; CDR3 protein: CASRKVEAFF
J gene: TRBJ1-2; V gene: TRBV11-2; clone size: few; D gene: NA; CDR3 DNA: TGTGCCAGCAGCCAGACAGCTTACTATGGCTACACCTTC; CDR3 protein: CASSQTAYYGYTF
J gene: TRBJ1-2; V gene: TRBV7-6; clone size: NA; D gene: NA; CDR3 DNA: TGTGCCAGCAGCTTGAGGGCTGAGGGAGCTAACTATGGCTACACCTTC; CDR3 protein: CASSLRAEGANYGYTF